This passage covers 27 T cell receptor beta chains from one sample sequenced in a study of shared clonotypes between healthy human individuals (dated by TCRdb to the early 2020s). The library was obtained by the immunoSEQ multiplex PCR assay. This is the immuneACCESS table as TCRdb keeps it, with only in-frame sequences that have V and J called. A part of the clones is gone; compared with another copy, unresolved V genes explain less than half, and the rest is unexplained. This sample has roughly 2 million clones in its table, and 95% of those were observed once. The ten largest clones represent approximately 0.13% of the sample. Sequenced sample: naive CD4+ T cells sorted from blood. Reading the label with the study, this specimen's cell subset or site is: CD45RA+ positively selected. The receptors originated from a young man in good health.

This rearrangement joins TRBV6-6 to TRBJ1-3; no definite D call. The CDR3 runs 14 residues. Germline CDR1 and CDR2: MNHNY and SVGAGI (reference sequence). The germline V and J ends were trimmed by 8 bases and 0 bases, with 11 bases remaining between them. CDR3 protein: CASPPLRSGNTIYF. DNA for the CDR3: TGTGCCAGCCCCCCGCTTCGCTCTGGAAACACCATATATTTT.

This clone was seen only once. The chain combines TRBV5-1 with TRBJ2-3, with D possibly TRBD2 on 5 matching bases. The length of the CDR3 is 15 residues. The V end lost 1 base, the J end lost 6 bases, and 15 bases lay between the germline ends. The germline CDR1 and CDR2 sequences are SGHRS and YFSETQ. The CDR3 protein is CASSLPTGTADTQYF. As DNA, the CDR3 is TGCGCCAGCAGCTTGCCTACGGGAACGGCGGATACGCAGTATTTT.

The V and J genes are TRBV30 and TRBJ2-3; maybe TRBD1 (5 bases). This CDR3 spans 15 amino acids. From germline, CDR1 is GTSNPN and CDR2 SVGIG (reference sequence). The V end lost 2 bases, the J end lost 3 bases, and 15 bases lay between the germline ends. This chain's CDR3 is CAWSSVRRGTDTQYF. CDR3 in DNA: TGTGCCTGGAGTTCTGTTCGAAGGGGTACAGATACGCAGTATTTT.

This clone was seen only a few times. This sample also contains other DNA sequences that code for the same CDR3. This rearrangement joins TRBV5-1 to TRBJ1-1; D not certain. The V gene lost 0 bases and the J gene lost 0 bases, with 12 bases spanning the gap. This CDR3 is built from 16 residues. From germline, CDR1 is SGHRS and CDR2 YFSETQ. CDR3 residues: CASSLAVGVMNTEAFF. Here the CDR3 DNA reads TGCGCCAGCAGCTTGGCCGTGGGTGTGATGAACACTGAAGCTTTCTTT.

This clone came up once. The rearrangement uses TRBV2 and TRBJ2-4; 7 bases line up with TRBD1. The germline CDR1 and CDR2 sequences are SNHLY and FYNNEI. V was pared by 7 bases and J by 6 bases, with 3 bases of the junction left unmatched. CDR3 size: 12 residues. CDR3 sequence reads: CASTDRPNIQYF. CDR3 sequence (DNA): TGTGCCAGCACGGACAGGCCAAACATTCAGTACTTC.

The rearrangement links TRBV5-4 to TRBJ2-1, with D possibly called TRBD1 or TRBD2 (5 bases each). V was clipped by 0 bases and J by 0 bases, with 16 bases between them. CDR1 SGHNT and CDR2 YYREEE come from the germline V gene (reference sequence). This CDR3 has 18 amino acids. CDR3: CASSLGGSFLSSYNEQFF. The CDR3 DNA reads TGTGCCAGCAGCTTGGGGGGGTCTTTTTTGAGCTCCTACAATGAGCAGTTCTTC.

V usage is TRBV5-7 and J usage is TRBJ2-3, with 12 bases fitting TRBD2. TRBV5-7 counts as an open reading frame of uncertain function. CDR3 length: 18 amino acids. Trimming removed 2 bases from V and 6 bases from J; junction bases left unmatched: 13. The CDR3 loop reads CASSLFSGLAGPPDTQYF. The CDR3 DNA reads as TGTGCCAGCAGCTTATTCTCGGGACTAGCGGGTCCCCCCGATACGCAGTATTTT.

CDR3: CASSPRQDSNGELFF. The CDR3 DNA reads as TGCGCCAGCAGCCCACGCCAGGACAGTAACGGGGAGCTGTTTTTT. This sequence joins TRBV4-3 and TRBJ2-2, with D possibly matching TRBD1 (6 bases). The CDR3 loop spans 15 amino acids. The germline CDR1 and CDR2 sequences are LGHNA and YSLEER. The V gene lost 4 bases and the J gene lost 7 bases, with 16 bases spanning the gap.

The chain has TRBV11-1 and TRBJ2-5; D not certain. From germline, CDR1 is SGHAT and CDR2 FQDESV (reference sequence). This CDR3 contains 13 residues. Between the trimmed V and J ends, which lost 2 bases and 0 bases, there was a span of 4 bases. This CDR3 is CASSLTNQETQYF. Written as DNA, the CDR3 is TGTGCCAGCAGCTTAACTAACCAAGAGACCCAGTACTTC.

This clone appeared a few times. The chain joins TRBV28 to TRBJ1-2; D is ambiguous. The CDR3 contains 12 residues. Trimming pared 4 bases from V and 7 bases from J, leaving 10 bases between. Germline V gene sequence: CDR1 MDHEN, CDR2 SYDVKM. As DNA, the CDR3 is TGTGCCAGCAGTTCCACCTCGGTTGGCTACACCTTC. As protein: CASSSTSVGYTF.

A single count supports this clone. V and J are TRBV11-3 and TRBJ2-1; D is unclear. This CDR3 contains 17 residues. Germline-derived CDR1 and CDR2 are SGHNT and YENEEA. Trimming took 4 bases from V and 6 from J, leaving 22 bases between them. CDR3: CASSSPQGQKIPNEQFF. The CDR3 DNA sequence: TGTGCCAGCAGCTCACCCCAAGGGCAGAAGATCCCCAATGAGCAGTTCTTC.

The chain couples TRBV4-3 to TRBJ2-3; 10 bases fit TRBD2. Per the germline V gene, CDR1 is LGHNA and CDR2 is YSLEER. Unmatched junction bases numbered 4, after V lost 1 base and J lost 3 bases. The CDR3 has 16 residues. The CDR3 sequence is CASSQAASGSTDTQYF. CDR3 bases: TGCGCCAGCAGCCAAGCAGCTAGCGGGAGTACAGATACGCAGTATTTT.

The chain recombines TRBV5-1 with TRBJ1-1, with D unresolved. V was trimmed by 0 bases and J by 8 bases, leaving 17 bases between them. Germline CDR1 and CDR2: SGHRS and YFSETQ. This CDR3 contains 15 residues. CDR3 coding DNA: TGCGCCAGCAGCTTGGCTGGCGGGCCTGTCGGGGAAGCTTTCTTT. This gives the protein CASSLAGGPVGEAFF.

V and J are TRBV20-1 and TRBJ1-4; D might be TRBD1 (6 bases). Germline CDR1 reads DFQATT; CDR2 reads SNEGSKA (reference sequence). The CDR3 has 11 amino acids. With 5 bases removed from V and 8 bases from J, the gap between germline ends came to 9 bases. CDR3: CSAPGVEKLFF. In nucleotides, the CDR3 is TGCAGTGCTCCAGGGGTAGAAAAACTGTTTTTT.

The genes are TRBV27 and TRBJ1-1; D might be TRBD1 (6 bases). CDR1 and CDR2 from the germline V gene are MNHEY and SMNVEV (reference sequence). V gave up 3 bases and J gave up 4 bases, with 18 bases separating them. This CDR3 comprises 16 residues. Here the CDR3 DNA reads TGTGCCAGCAGTTTGGGGCCAGACAGGCGAGGCACTGAAGCTTTCTTT. This encodes CASSLGPDRRGTEAFF.

This clone was detected once. J is TRBJ2-5 and V is TRBV2; D may be TRBD1 (5 bases). The CDR3 sequence is 13 residues long. The V end was cut by 10 bases, the J end by 2 bases, with 14 bases between. Germline lookup yields CDR1 SNHLY and CDR2 FYNNEI. For the CDR3, the DNA is TGTGCCACAGGGTTGAGGCAGCAAGAGACCCAGTACTTC. Protein product: CATGLRQQETQYF. Together with reference TRBV2 and TRBJ2-5, the CDR3 gives the full variable domain: EPEVTQTPSHQVTQMGQEVILRCVPISNHLYFYWYRQILGQKVEFLVSFYNNEISEKSEIFDDQFSVERPDGSNFTLKIRSTKLEDSAMYFCATGLRQQETQYFGPGTRLLVL.

The chain uses TRBV5-1 and TRBJ1-1, with no clear D. V lost 0 bases and J lost 1, with 13 bases in between. The CDR3 is 16 residues long. The germline gives CDR1 SGHRS, CDR2 YFSETQ. CDR3 protein: CASSLVGGGSNTEAFF. Here the CDR3 DNA reads TGCGCCAGCAGCTTGGTGGGCGGAGGGTCGAACACTGAAGCTTTCTTT.

The rearrangement links TRBV28 to TRBJ1-5; D is ambiguous. CDR3 length: 15 amino acids. The germline V gene encodes CDR1 MDHEN and CDR2 SYDVKM. V lost 8 bases to trimming and J lost 2 bases, with 16 bases between them. The CDR3 protein is CASRGEPLGNQPQHF. In nucleotides, the CDR3 is TGTGCCAGCCGTGGGGAGCCGTTGGGCAATCAGCCCCAGCATTTT.

CDR3 sequence: CASARDPDTGELFF. As DNA, the CDR3 is TGCGCCAGCGCTCGGGACCCCGACACCGGGGAGCTGTTTTTT. This chain uses TRBV5-1 with TRBJ2-2; D is tentatively TRBD1 or TRBD2 (5 bases each). This CDR3 is built from 14 residues. Germline CDR1 is SGHRS and CDR2 is YFSETQ. V gave up 7 bases and J gave up 3 bases, with 13 bases separating them.

Of note for this clone: The same CDR3 can be traced to other DNA sequences in this sample. The gene calls are TRBV20-1 and TRBJ2-7, with 7 nucleotides matching TRBD1. The CDR3 is 11 amino acids. The ends lost 5 bases at V and 3 bases at J; junction bases unmatched: 1. In germline, CDR1 is DFQATT, CDR2 SNEGSKA (reference sequence). The CDR3 nucleotides read TGCAGTGCTGGGGACAGCTACGAGCAGTACTTC. Translating it yields CSAGDSYEQYF.

The rearrangement uses TRBV27 and TRBJ1-6; 8 bases line up with TRBD1. There are 16 residues in the CDR3. V lost 4 bases to trimming and J lost 5 bases; unmatched junction nucleotides: 7. CDR1 and CDR2 from the germline V gene are MNHEY and SMNVEV (reference sequence). This CDR3 reads CASSSRGRFDNSPLHF. In DNA, the CDR3 is TGTGCCAGCAGTTCCAGGGGGCGCTTCGATAATTCACCCCTCCACTTT.

Regarding this clone: This sample also contains other DNA sequences that code for the same CDR3. The chain uses TRBV5-1 and TRBJ2-6; D call uncertain. This CDR3 spans 14 amino acids. V was clipped by 0 bases and J by 3 bases, with 4 bases between them. The germline V gene encodes CDR1 SGHRS and CDR2 YFSETQ. The CDR3 sequence: CASSLASGANVLTF. The CDR3 nucleotides are TGCGCCAGCAGCTTGGCCAGTGGGGCCAACGTCCTGACTTTC. Filled out from reference TRBV5-1 and TRBJ2-6, the complete variable domain reads KAGVTQTPRYLIKTRGQQVTLSCSPISGHRSVSWYQQTPGQGLQFLFEYFSETQRNKGNFPGRFSGRQFSNSRSEMNVSTLELGDSALYLCASSLASGANVLTFGAGSRLTVL.

The rearrangement joins TRBV7-5 to TRBJ2-7. TRBV7-5 is reported as a pseudogene. This CDR3 region has 15 residues. The CDR3 sequence: CARSSSRRRPYEQYF. CDR3 coding DNA: TGTGCCAGAAGCTCCAGCCGTAGACGGCCCTACGAGCAGTACTTC.

V gene TRBV10-3 combines with J gene TRBJ1-2, with D perhaps matching TRBD1 (5 bases). Trimming took 2 bases from V and 4 from J, leaving 14 bases between them. CDR1 and CDR2 (germline): ENHRY, SYGVKD. CDR3 length: 15 amino acids. The CDR3 spells CAISEGAGATYGYTF. The CDR3 DNA reads TGTGCCATCAGTGAGGGGGCAGGAGCTACCTATGGCTACACCTTC.

The chain employs TRBV4-1 and TRBJ2-3; 11 bases are a match to TRBD2. With V trimmed by 3 bases and J by 6 bases, 8 bases remained unmatched. The germline V gene encodes CDR1 MGHRA and CDR2 YSYEKL. This CDR3 is built from 16 residues. CDR3 amino acids: CASSHTPGLAVDTQYF. Here the CDR3 DNA reads TGCGCCAGCAGCCATACCCCGGGACTAGCGGTGGATACGCAGTATTTT.

The rearrangement links TRBV7-2 to TRBJ2-5, with 9 positions matching TRBD2. Germline CDR1 reads SGHTA; CDR2 reads FQGNSA. The CDR3 spans 15 residues. Trimming took 1 base from V and 4 from J; bases not matched to a gene: 4. The CDR3 DNA reads as TGTGCCAGCAGCTTAGGGGCGGGAGGGGGAGAGACCCAGTACTTC. This encodes CASSLGAGGGETQYF.

The CDR3: CAISDGTGSSYNEQFF. DNA of the CDR3: TGTGCCATCAGTGATGGTACGGGGAGCTCCTACAATGAGCAGTTCTTC. V is TRBV10-3 and J is TRBJ2-1; tentatively, D is TRBD2 (5 bases). The length of the CDR3 is 16 residues. Germline loops: CDR1 ENHRY, CDR2 SYGVKD. Trimming removed 3 bases at V and 0 bases at J, with 12 bases between.